This TCR beta chain was documented in a study of T cell repertoires in cytomegalovirus infection. Study as a whole: A matching HLA type, together with CMV infection, was signaled by public TCR beta signatures. Study results and caveats: It was HLA-C-restricted CMV-specific TCR beta clonotypes that dominated the response ex vivo. Using cumulative public TCR beta family frequency, the authors identified those who carried CMV together with the relevant HLA.

Comment on this clonotype: Its target is not known.

Germline assignment: CDR1 SGHAT and CDR2 FQNNGV. The CDR3 runs 18 residues. The V gene end was trimmed by 0 bases and the J gene end by 5 bases; junction bases not matched to a gene: 11. TCRdb processed the reads anew with MiXCR; each CDR3 protein has one entry. In the table there are some 700,000 distinct CDR3 sequences, about 33% of which are singletons. The sample consisted of cultured PBMCs, taken from culture after CMV antigen stimulation. The TCR sequence derives from a human donor in good health (CMV status not recorded). Some clones in this sample may be carry-over from other donors' samples. The V call is TRBV11-2, the J call TRBJ2-1; TRBD2 agrees at 9 bases. DNA for the CDR3: TGTGCCAGCAGCTTAGATGTATGGGGCGGGGGGGCGAACAATGAGCAGTTCTTC. It encodes CASSLDVWGGGANNEQFF.